The 30 T cell receptor beta chains below all came from one sample that was sequenced in a study of identical twins. Each CDR3 protein is one row after TCRdb ran MiXCR on the 5' RACE reads. The table includes hundreds of thousands of distinct CDR3 sequences, around 8.3% detected once. The data also belong to a second study, concerning yellow fever vaccine responses in identical twins.

Sequencing was carried out using PBMCs. These receptors were taken from a young woman in good health.

This clonotype was counted many times. The genes are TRBV11-2 and TRBJ1-1, with unresolved D. The germline V gene encodes CDR1 SGHAT and CDR2 FQNNGV. The CDR3 covers 12 residues. Trimming shortened V by 2 bases and J by 3 bases, and 4 bases separated the two germline ends. The CDR3 reads CASSLIYTEAFF. Here the CDR3 DNA reads TGTGCCAGCAGCTTAATCTACACTGAAGCTTTCTTT.

This clonotype turned up a few times. The genes are TRBV10-3 and TRBJ2-2; D possibly uses TRBD1 or TRBD2 (5 bases each). The CDR3 loop spans 14 amino acids. In germline, CDR1 is ENHRY, CDR2 SYGVKD. V was clipped by 0 bases and J by 7 bases, with 9 bases between them. The CDR3 spells CAISESTRGGELFF. DNA of the CDR3: TGTGCCATCAGTGAGTCGACGAGGGGCGGGGAGCTGTTTTTT.

This clonotype was seen more than once but under ten times. The rearrangement links TRBV13 to TRBJ2-3, with 8 positions matching TRBD2. The germline CDR1 and CDR2 sequences are PRHDT and FYEKMQ (reference sequence). J was trimmed by 8 bases and V by 5 bases; bases with no gene match: 15. This CDR3 comprises 16 residues. CDR3 coding DNA: TGTGCCAGCAGCATACACTCGGGGGGGCGGGCTGCTACGCAGTATTTT. Translated, it gives CASSIHSGGRAATQYF.

This rearrangement joins TRBV6-1 to TRBJ1-5; TRBD1 might be the D (5 bases). The CDR3 sequence is 15 residues long. The germline CDR1 and CDR2 sequences are MNHNS and SASEGT. V was cut by 6 bases and J by 5 bases, with 17 bases left in between. CDR3 in DNA: TGTGCCAGCAGAGAGGGAAGGGGAGGGCATCAGCCCCAGCATTTT. It yields the protein CASREGRGGHQPQHF.

This clonotype was observed at least ten times. The chain joins TRBV7-2 to TRBJ2-5; TRBD1 matches at 7 bases. Germline-derived CDR1 and CDR2 are SGHTA and FQGNSA. This CDR3 region has 15 residues. Trimming at V came to 3 bases and at J to 5 bases, leaving 9 bases not matched to a gene. The CDR3 bases are TGTGCCAGCAGCTTTCAAAGGGGGCGCGGGGAGACCCAGTACTTC. Translating it yields CASSFQRGRGETQYF.

This clonotype was seen repeatedly, ten times or more. The chain has TRBV25-1 and TRBJ2-7; 9 nucleotides match TRBD1. V lost 5 bases to trimming and J lost 5 bases; unmatched junction nucleotides: 4. CDR1 is MGHDK, CDR2 SYGVNS, per germline. The CDR3 has 13 amino acids. As DNA, the CDR3 is TGTGCCAGCAGTACTGGGACAGGGAACGAGCAGTACTTC. Its translation: CASSTGTGNEQYF.

This clonotype was recorded many times. The rearrangement joins TRBV4-1 to TRBJ2-1, with TRBD1 matching 7 bases. The CDR3 length is 15 residues. V shed 8 bases, J shed 4 bases, and the junction held 11 bases outside the gene matches. From germline, CDR1 is MGHRA and CDR2 YSYEKL. CDR3 in amino acids: CASRPGTAIYNEQFF. DNA for the CDR3: TGCGCCAGCCGCCCCGGGACAGCGATATACAATGAGCAGTTCTTC.

This clonotype came up a few times. The rearrangement joins TRBV28 to TRBJ2-6; no reliable D call. The CDR3 extends over 15 amino acids. With 5 bases removed from V and 4 bases from J, the gap between germline ends came to 12 bases. Germline CDR1 and CDR2: MDHEN and SYDVKM. The CDR3 here is CASSQSAFGANVLTF. The CDR3 DNA follows: TGTGCCAGCAGTCAGAGTGCCTTCGGGGCCAACGTCCTGACTTTC.

The chain carries TRBV6-2 or TRBV6-3 and TRBJ2-7; possible D gene TRBD1, 6 bases. This CDR3 comprises 12 residues. Germline CDR1 reads MNHEY; CDR2 reads SVGEGT. Trimming cost V 6 bases and J 3 bases, with 9 bases left between them. CDR3 sequence: CASRLDSYEQYF. DNA for the CDR3: TGTGCCAGCAGATTGGACAGCTACGAGCAGTACTTC.

The chain recombines TRBV27 with TRBJ2-3, with TRBD2 as a possible D gene (7 bases). The V gene's germline CDR1 is MNHEY and CDR2 SMNVEV (reference sequence). This CDR3 is built from 14 residues. Trimming removed 8 bases at V and 3 bases at J, with 15 bases between. This chain's CDR3 is CASHRGGLTDTQYF. The CDR3, as DNA: TGTGCCAGCCATCGCGGGGGCTTAACAGATACGCAGTATTTT.

This clonotype was found many times. V gene TRBV6-1 combines with J gene TRBJ2-7, with D maybe TRBD1 (6 bases). V lost 5 bases, J lost 1 base, and 15 bases lay in between. CDR3 length equals 15 residues. Germline CDR1 reads MNHNS; CDR2 reads SASEGT. The CDR3 DNA is TGTGCCAGCAGTACCCGGGACATCTTTTCCTACGAGCAGTACTTC. The encoded protein is CASSTRDIFSYEQYF.

This clonotype was recorded a few times. V gene TRBV20-1 combines with J gene TRBJ2-5; no firm D call. Germline loops: CDR1 DFQATT, CDR2 SNEGSKA (reference sequence). The CDR3 loop spans 12 amino acids. The V end lost 4 bases, the J end lost 5 bases, and 11 bases lay between the germline ends. The CDR3 DNA reads TGCAGTGCTAAAAGGGTGGGGGAGACCCAGTACTTC. This translates into CSAKRVGETQYF.

Only a few counts were recorded for this clonotype. The chain couples TRBV7-9 to TRBJ1-6; D not certain. Germline CDR1 SEHNR, CDR2 FQNEAQ (reference sequence). CDR3 length: 13 residues. Between the trimmed V and J ends, which lost 0 bases and 11 bases, there was a span of 8 bases. The CDR3 nucleotides read TGTGCCAGCAGCTTAGCGACCGGAGCACCCCTCCACTTT. It encodes CASSLATGAPLHF.

The gene calls are TRBV7-2 and TRBJ2-5; 7 positions match TRBD2. Losses at the gene ends were 1 base for V and 4 bases for J; bases not matched to a gene: 3. The CDR3 length is 14 residues. Germline lookup yields CDR1 SGHTA and CDR2 FQGNSA. CDR3 residues: CASSLELARETQYF. CDR3 nucleotides: TGTGCCAGCAGCTTAGAACTAGCGAGAGAGACCCAGTACTTC.

The chain couples TRBV2 to TRBJ2-7; 9 nucleotides match TRBD2. Germline CDR1 and CDR2: SNHLY and FYNNEI. The CDR3 extends over 14 amino acids. With 7 bases clipped from V and 2 bases from J, the junction kept 6 bases outside the gene matches. The CDR3 coding sequence is TGTGCCAGCACCTTAGGCGGGGGGGCCTACGAGCAGTACTTC. Its translation: CASTLGGGAYEQYF.

This clonotype was seen ten or more times. The CDR3 sequence is CSARFQRGVDTQYF. CDR3 coding DNA: TGCAGTGCTAGGTTTCAACGGGGGGTAGATACGCAGTATTTT. This chain uses TRBV20-1 with TRBJ2-3, with 7 bases that match TRBD2. Germline lookup yields CDR1 DFQATT and CDR2 SNEGSKA (reference sequence). CDR3 size: 14 residues. V lost 3 bases to trimming and J lost 5 bases; unmatched junction nucleotides: 8.

This clonotype showed up many times. The chain joins TRBV6-2 or TRBV6-3 to TRBJ2-7; D remains unclear. V gave up 7 bases and J gave up 0 bases, with 10 bases separating them. Germline values: CDR1 MNHEY, CDR2 SVGEGT. The CDR3 loop spans 13 amino acids. The CDR3, as DNA: TGTGCCAGCATAACACCCGCCTCCTACGAGCAGTACTTC. Amino acids: CASITPASYEQYF.

This clonotype was picked up many times. The rearrangement uses TRBV28 and TRBJ2-5; 7 bases fit TRBD2. Germline CDR1 MDHEN, CDR2 SYDVKM. The CDR3 has 15 residues. V was clipped by 3 bases and J by 5 bases; unmatched bases: 9. The DNA for the CDR3 is TGTGCCAGCAGTTTGGACCGGGGAGGGTCGGAGACCCAGTACTTC. Residues: CASSLDRGGSETQYF.

This clonotype was picked up a small number of times. This chain connects TRBV12-3 or TRBV12-4 to TRBJ2-4; no clear D. The CDR3 is 16 amino acids. V was pared by 0 bases and J by 0 bases, with 9 bases between. CDR3 coding DNA: TGTGCCAGCAGTTTAGCTGACACACTAGCCAAAAACATTCAGTACTTC. Its protein is CASSLADTLAKNIQYF.

The J gene is TRBJ2-1, the V gene TRBV14; 13 positions agree with TRBD2. Per germline, CDR1 SGHDN and CDR2 FVKESK. V lost 4 bases, J lost 8 bases, and 8 bases stayed unmatched. CDR3 size: 16 residues. The CDR3 DNA sequence: TGTGCCAGCAGCCTAACTAGCGGGGGGGCCGTGGATGAGCAGTTCTTC. The encoded protein is CASSLTSGGAVDEQFF.

The rearrangement uses TRBV12-3 or TRBV12-4 and TRBJ2-6; the D gene is possibly TRBD1 (6 bases). This CDR3 is 15 amino acids long. Trimming pared 6 bases from V and 4 bases from J, leaving 13 bases between. CDR3 in amino acids: CASRLQGTGANVLTF. The CDR3 bases are TGTGCCAGCAGGCTACAGGGAACCGGGGCCAACGTCCTGACTTTC.

A few counts support this clonotype. One end of the junction fails to match germline, which may point to a read error. The chain joins TRBV6-1 to TRBJ1-3; D uncertain. The CDR3 has 11 amino acids. Germline loops: CDR1 MNHNS, CDR2 SASEGT. The CDR3: CATSFGNTIYF. The CDR3 DNA is TGTGCCACCAGTTTTGGAAACACCATATATTTT.

CDR3: CASSQIPQGQETQYF. The CDR3 nucleotides are TGTGCCAGCAGTCAGATACCTCAGGGGCAAGAGACCCAGTACTTC. The chain uses TRBV2 and TRBJ2-5; maybe TRBD1 (6 bases). Trimming pared 5 bases from V and 2 bases from J, leaving 15 bases between. There are 15 residues in the CDR3. The germline V gene has CDR1 SNHLY and CDR2 FYNNEI.

This clonotype showed up just a few times. This chain links TRBV28 with TRBJ2-1, with 9 bases matching TRBD1. Germline trimming cut 6 bases from V and 5 bases from J; bases unmatched to any gene: 5. Looked up from germline, CDR1 is MDHEN and CDR2 is SYDVKM. The CDR3 contains 14 residues. The DNA of the CDR3 is TGTGCCAGCAGCCGACAGGGGGGCCACAATGAGCAGTTCTTC. Encoded protein: CASSRQGGHNEQFF.

This clonotype has more than one count but fewer than ten. This chain connects TRBV28 to TRBJ2-5; D is perhaps TRBD1 (6 bases). Trimming pared 10 bases from V and 7 bases from J, leaving 16 bases between. The CDR3 extends over 12 amino acids. CDR1 and CDR2 (germline): MDHEN, SYDVKM. The CDR3 region is CATEGSRGTQYF. CDR3 nucleotide sequence: TGTGCCACCGAGGGGTCCAGGGGGACCCAGTACTTC.

This sequence joins TRBV12-3 or TRBV12-4 and TRBJ2-3; D call uncertain. V lost 6 bases and J lost 2, with 15 bases in between. The CDR3 is made up of 15 amino acids. Here the CDR3 reads CASSRQDLPTDTQYF. The CDR3 nucleotides read TGTGCCAGCAGCCGTCAGGATCTCCCCACAGATACGCAGTATTTT.

The V call is TRBV4-3, the J call TRBJ2-1; 9 nucleotides match TRBD2. This CDR3 is 15 amino acids long. With V trimmed by 1 base and J by 5 bases, 3 bases remained unmatched. CDR1 and CDR2 (germline): LGHNA, YSLEER. The CDR3: CASSQGTSADNEQFF. The CDR3 nucleotides read TGCGCCAGCAGCCAAGGGACTAGCGCGGACAATGAGCAGTTCTTC.

V is TRBV25-1 and J is TRBJ2-7, with TRBD1 matching 8 bases. The CDR3 has 15 amino acids. Germline V gives CDR1 MGHDK, CDR2 SYGVNS. The J segment lost 6 bases and the V segment lost 2 bases, leaving 9 bases of the junction unmatched. Here the CDR3 DNA reads TGTGCCAGCAGTGAACCAGGGCAGGGGGCATCCGAGCAGTACTTC. Translated: CASSEPGQGASEQYF.

There are many counts of this clonotype. The chain links TRBV12-3 or TRBV12-4 to TRBJ2-3; no firm D call. Trimming pared 3 bases from V and 2 bases from J, leaving 12 bases between. CDR3 size: 15 residues. CDR3 amino acids: CASSFVGVATDTQYF. The CDR3 DNA reads TGTGCCAGCAGTTTCGTCGGAGTGGCCACAGATACGCAGTATTTT.

This clonotype was counted ten times or more. The gene calls are TRBV29-1 and TRBJ2-1; possible D gene TRBD2, 5 bases. CDR3 length: 10 amino acids. CDR1 and CDR2 (germline): SQVTM, ANQGSEA. V was pared by 6 bases and J by 7 bases, with 7 bases between. Here the CDR3 reads CSVGVNEQFF. For the CDR3, the DNA is TGCAGCGTCGGGGTTAATGAGCAGTTCTTC.